The 26 T cell receptor beta chains given below trace back to one sample, sequenced in a study of memory CD4+ T cells and cytomegalovirus serostatus. TCRdb keeps only in-frame clones here, not all; method: immunoSEQ multiplex PCR. The sample shows about 50,000 clones, 82% of them seen only once. Single viable CD3+CD4+CD8-CD45RO+ cells were sorted as the memory CD4+ T cells. The sequenced sample was memory CD4+ T cells from blood. Every receptor here comes from an adult in good health and CMV-seronegative.

The chain has TRBV11-3 and TRBJ1-1; D unclear. Germline loops: CDR1 SGHNT, CDR2 YENEEA. This CDR3 spans 13 amino acids. V lost 4 bases and J 1 base, leaving 7 bases between the germline ends. The CDR3 is CASSWYRNTEAFF. The CDR3 nucleotides are TGTGCCAGCAGCTGGTATCGGAACACTGAAGCTTTCTTT. The complete variable domain, with remaining parts taken from reference TRBV11-3 and TRBJ1-1, reads EAGVVQSPRYKIIEKKQPVAFWCNPISGHNTLYWYLQNLGQGPELLIRYENEEAVDDSQLPKDRFSAERLKGVDSTLKIQPAELGDSAVYLCASSWYRNTEAFFGQGTRLTVV.

The chain recombines TRBV7-2 with TRBJ2-1; D ambiguous. The CDR3 is 12 amino acids. Germline-derived CDR1 and CDR2 are SGHTA and FQGNSA. The V gene lost 2 bases and the J gene lost 6 bases, with 5 bases spanning the gap. For the CDR3, the DNA is TGTGCCAGCAGCTTACAGGTCAATGAGCAGTTCTTC. It yields the protein CASSLQVNEQFF.

The J gene is TRBJ1-2, the V gene TRBV27; the D gene is possibly TRBD1 (6 bases). V was cut by 5 bases and J by 8 bases, with 24 bases left in between. The CDR3 loop spans 16 amino acids. The V gene's germline CDR1 is MNHEY and CDR2 SMNVEV (reference sequence). For the CDR3, the DNA is TGTGCCAGCAGTCGCAAGCTACAGGGATTCGGGGGAGGCTACACCTTC. This encodes CASSRKLQGFGGGYTF.

The chain's CDR3 is CASSLDRALTPRETQYF. CDR3 DNA sequence: TGCGCCAGCAGCTTGGACAGAGCCCTTACCCCGCGAGAGACCCAGTACTTC. V is TRBV5-1 and J is TRBJ2-5; D is unclear. Germline loops: CDR1 SGHRS, CDR2 YFSETQ. The CDR3 spans 17 residues. Deletions cut 0 bases from V and 4 bases from J, with 19 bases between.

This chain joins TRBV6-5 and TRBJ1-2; 7 nucleotides match TRBD1. The length of the CDR3 is 14 residues. The germline V gene has CDR1 MNHEY and CDR2 SVGAGI. V shed 5 bases, J shed 0 bases, and the junction held 3 bases outside the gene matches. The CDR3: CASSRQGANYGYTF. The CDR3 coding sequence is TGTGCCAGCAGTAGACAGGGAGCTAACTATGGCTACACCTTC.

V usage is TRBV7-9 and J usage is TRBJ1-6; D is ambiguous. Germline V CDR1 and CDR2: SEHNR, FQNEAQ (reference sequence). The length of the CDR3 is 14 residues. V was clipped by 3 bases and J by 9 bases, with 12 bases between them. The CDR3 sequence: CASSFPLESSPLHF. For the CDR3, the DNA is TGTGCCAGCAGCTTTCCCCTTGAGAGTTCACCCCTCCACTTT.

The rearrangement uses TRBV6-5 and TRBJ1-6; 7 bases are a match to TRBD1. The CDR3 has 16 residues. The V segment lost 4 bases and the J segment 3 bases; nucleotides outside the gene matches: 6. CDR1 MNHEY and CDR2 SVGAGI come from the germline V gene. DNA of the CDR3: TGTGCCAGCAGTTCTACCGACAGGGTCTATAATTCACCCCTCCACTTT. Its protein product is CASSSTDRVYNSPLHF.

The chain has TRBV2 and TRBJ2-7; no clear D. This CDR3 has 12 amino acids. In germline, CDR1 is SNHLY, CDR2 FYNNEI. V lost 7 bases, J lost 2 bases, and 9 bases lay in between. The CDR3 nucleotides read TGTGCCAGCATAAAAGAGACCTACGAGCAGTACTTC. It encodes CASIKETYEQYF. Looking up the rest from reference TRBV2 and TRBJ2-7 gives the full variable domain: EPEVTQTPSHQVTQMGQEVILRCVPISNHLYFYWYRQILGQKVEFLVSFYNNEISEKSEIFDDQFSVERPDGSNFTLKIRSTKLEDSAMYFCASIKETYEQYFGPGTRLTVT.

The chain combines TRBV6-1 with TRBJ2-2; D call uncertain. Germline V lookup: CDR1 MNHNS, CDR2 SASEGT. The ends were cut back, 4 bases at V and 2 bases at J, with 8 bases in the middle. The CDR3 consists of 14 residues. In nucleotides, the CDR3 is TGTGCCAGCAGTGCTTCTTTCAACACCGGGGAGCTGTTTTTT. This codes for CASSASFNTGELFF.

The chain combines TRBV5-6 with TRBJ1-5; the D gene is possibly TRBD1 (5 bases). CDR1 is SGHDT, CDR2 YYEEEE, per germline. V lost 4 bases and J lost 5, with 16 bases in between. The CDR3 loop spans 15 amino acids. Here the CDR3 DNA reads TGTGCCAGCAGCCCCAGGGTCGGGTGGGATCAGCCCCAGCATTTT. Translating it yields CASSPRVGWDQPQHF.

The chain is built from TRBV6-1 and TRBJ2-2, with 10 nucleotides matching TRBD2. This CDR3 region has 18 residues. The J segment lost 0 bases and the V segment lost 1 base, leaving 5 bases of the junction unmatched. CDR1 and CDR2 (germline): MNHNS, SASEGT. The CDR3 bases are TGTGCCAGCAGTGAAGTGCTTAGCGGGGGGACGAACACCGGGGAGCTGTTTTTT. Its translation is CASSEVLSGGTNTGELFF.

The chain recombines TRBV6-1 with TRBJ2-4; D is ambiguous. Between the trimmed V and J ends, which lost 1 base and 7 bases, there was a span of 11 bases. CDR1 and CDR2 (germline): MNHNS, SASEGT. The CDR3 has 14 amino acids. The CDR3 protein is CASSEGRLSNIQYF. The CDR3 DNA is TGTGCCAGCAGTGAAGGGCGTCTGAGCAACATTCAGTACTTC.

CDR3 sequence: CASSYARGEGYTF. Written as DNA, the CDR3 is TGTGCCAGCAGTTACGCAAGGGGGGAAGGCTACACCTTC. The V gene is TRBV6-6, the J gene TRBJ1-2; possible D gene TRBD1, 6 bases. Germline CDR1 reads MNHNY; CDR2 reads SVGAGI (reference sequence). The CDR3 length is 13 residues. Trimming cost V 2 bases and J 8 bases, with 12 bases left between them.

The chain links TRBV30 to TRBJ1-1; D perhaps matches TRBD1 (5 bases). Trimming took 2 bases from V and 0 from J, leaving 16 bases between them. The CDR3 is 16 amino acids. CDR1 is GTSNPN and CDR2 is SVGIG in the germline V gene (reference sequence). The CDR3 loop reads CAWSSWGSGMNTEAFF. The CDR3 bases are TGTGCCTGGAGTTCGTGGGGGTCAGGCATGAACACTGAAGCTTTCTTT.

V and J are TRBV28 and TRBJ1-5; D uncertain. Germline V gene lookup returns CDR1 MDHEN and CDR2 SYDVKM. Trimming took off 3 bases at V and 0 bases at J, with 12 bases between the two ends. The CDR3 contains 16 residues. Here the CDR3 DNA reads TGTGCCAGCAGTTTGGGTTCTTACGATAGCAATCAGCCCCAGCATTTT. Translation: CASSLGSYDSNQPQHF. Full variable domain (missing parts from reference TRBV28 and TRBJ1-5): DVKVTQSSRYLVKRTGEKVFLECVQDMDHENMFWYRQDPGLGLRLIYFSYDVKMKEKGDIPEGYSVSREKKERFSLILESASTNQTSMYLCASSLGSYDSNQPQHFGDGTRLSIL.

The rearrangement uses TRBV7-8 and TRBJ1-2; 7 bases are shared with TRBD1. From germline, CDR1 is SGHVS and CDR2 FQNEAQ. Unmatched junction bases numbered 10, after V lost 4 bases and J lost 2 bases. The CDR3 extends over 16 amino acids. CDR3 amino acids: CASSSTSVRGNYGYTF. The CDR3 nucleotides read TGTGCCAGCAGCTCCACCTCCGTCAGGGGGAACTATGGCTACACCTTC.

This clone showed up just once. CDR3 sequence (DNA): TGTGCCAGCAGCCCCTTGACAGCGCCTGACTATGGCTACACCTTC. It codes for CASSPLTAPDYGYTF. The chain recombines TRBV7-6 with TRBJ1-2; tentative D call: TRBD1 (5 bases). Trimming left V 5 bases short and J 3 bases short, with 16 bases between. Germline V gene data show CDR1 as SGHVS and CDR2 as FNYEAQ. This CDR3 contains 15 residues.

The chain recombines TRBV18 with TRBJ1-5; a possible D gene is TRBD1 (5 bases). In germline, CDR1 is KGHSH, CDR2 LQKENI. V was trimmed by 1 base and J by 7 bases, leaving 11 bases between them. The CDR3 runs to 14 residues. DNA of the CDR3: TGTGCCAGCTCACCACAGGGGACCGACCAGCCCCAGCATTTT. Its translation: CASSPQGTDQPQHF.

The chain carries TRBV2 and TRBJ2-7; D gene ambiguous. The V and J ends lost 4 bases and 4 bases respectively, with 5 bases between them. Germline V gene data show CDR1 as SNHLY and CDR2 as FYNNEI. The CDR3 loop spans 11 amino acids. DNA for the CDR3: TGTGCCAGCAGTGTTGCGTACGAGCAGTACTTC. It codes for CASSVAYEQYF.

V usage is TRBV28 and J usage is TRBJ2-3; 9 bases fit TRBD2. V lost 4 bases, J lost 2 bases, and 7 bases stayed unmatched. The CDR3 totals 16 residues. Germline V CDR1 and CDR2: MDHEN, SYDVKM. The CDR3 DNA is TGTGCCAGCAGTTCCGGCGGGGGGGCAGCCACAGATACGCAGTATTTT. Translated: CASSSGGGAATDTQYF.

The chain is built from TRBV28 and TRBJ1-1; no reliable D call. V was clipped by 3 bases and J by 1 base, with 18 bases between them. Germline V gene sequence: CDR1 MDHEN, CDR2 SYDVKM. This CDR3 spans 17 amino acids. CDR3 sequence reads: CASSLSGGRAQNTEAFF. The CDR3 nucleotides are TGTGCCAGCAGTTTGAGCGGAGGACGGGCACAGAACACTGAAGCTTTCTTT.

This clone was seen only once. The rearrangement joins TRBV5-6 to TRBJ2-5; possible D gene TRBD2, 5 bases. Germline-derived CDR1 and CDR2 are SGHDT and YYEEEE. Trimming took off 2 bases at V and 5 bases at J, with 10 bases between the two ends. This CDR3 is built from 13 residues. The CDR3 is CASSFEGTETQYF. The DNA of the CDR3 is TGTGCCAGCAGCTTTGAGGGTACGGAGACCCAGTACTTC.

The sample holds a few counts of this clone. This sequence joins TRBV7-9 and TRBJ2-2; no clear D gene. This CDR3 is 13 amino acids long. Per the germline V gene, CDR1 is SEHNR and CDR2 is FQNEAQ (reference sequence). The germline V and J ends were trimmed by 2 bases and 8 bases, with 9 bases remaining between them. CDR3 bases: TGTGCCAGCAGCTTACTAATTTCTGGGGAGCTGTTTTTT. It translates to CASSLLISGELFF.

DNA for the CDR3: TGTGCCAGCACCCCGGGACCAGCTTTTTCGTCCTACGAGCAGTACTTC. It encodes CASTPGPAFSSYEQYF. The rearrangement joins TRBV28 to TRBJ2-7; D is possibly TRBD1 or TRBD2 (5 bases each). V was shortened by 7 bases and J by 1 base, with 20 bases between the two germline ends. The CDR3 consists of 16 residues. From germline, CDR1 is MDHEN and CDR2 SYDVKM. The full variable domain, rest sourced from reference TRBV28 and TRBJ2-7, is DVKVTQSSRYLVKRTGEKVFLECVQDMDHENMFWYRQDPGLGLRLIYFSYDVKMKEKGDIPEGYSVSREKKERFSLILESASTNQTSMYLCASTPGPAFSSYEQYFGPGTRLTVT.

V and J are TRBV5-6 and TRBJ2-2, with 7 bases aligning to TRBD2. V lost 3 bases, J lost 6 bases, and 11 bases stayed unmatched. CDR1 is SGHDT, CDR2 YYEEEE, per germline. The length of the CDR3 is 16 residues. CDR3 nucleotide sequence: TGTGCCAGCAGCTCGACTAATGTGGGGAGGGCCGGGGAGCTGTTTTTT. Its translation: CASSSTNVGRAGELFF. The entire variable domain, with the rest obtained from reference TRBV5-6 and TRBJ2-2, is as follows: DAGVTQSPTHLIKTRGQQVTLRCSPKSGHDTVSWYQQALGQGPQFIFQYYEEEERQRGNFPDRFSGHQFPNYSSELNVNALLLGDSALYLCASSSTNVGRAGELFFGEGSRLTVL.

The chain joins TRBV7-8 to TRBJ2-7; D possibly matches TRBD1 or TRBD2 (6 bases each). CDR1 is SGHVS, CDR2 FQNEAQ, per germline. This CDR3 region has 17 residues. The V and J ends lost 1 base and 2 bases respectively, with 18 bases between them. The CDR3, as DNA: TGTGCCAGCAGCTTAGATGGGGGGCACCGAATACCCTACGAGCAGTACTTC. This sequence encodes CASSLDGGHRIPYEQYF.